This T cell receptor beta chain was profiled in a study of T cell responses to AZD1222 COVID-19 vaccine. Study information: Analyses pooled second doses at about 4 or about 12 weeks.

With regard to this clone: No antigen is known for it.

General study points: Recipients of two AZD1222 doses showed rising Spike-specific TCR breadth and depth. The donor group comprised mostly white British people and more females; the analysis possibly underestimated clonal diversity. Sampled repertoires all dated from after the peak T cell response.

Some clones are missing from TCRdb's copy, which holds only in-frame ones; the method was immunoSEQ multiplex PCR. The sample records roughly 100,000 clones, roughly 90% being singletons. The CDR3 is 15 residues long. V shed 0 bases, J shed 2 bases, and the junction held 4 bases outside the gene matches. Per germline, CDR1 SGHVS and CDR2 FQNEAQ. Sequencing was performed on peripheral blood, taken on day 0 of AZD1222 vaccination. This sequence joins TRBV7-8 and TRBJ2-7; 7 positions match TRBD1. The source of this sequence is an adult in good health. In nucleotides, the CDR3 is TGTGCCAGCAGCTTAGCGCAACAGGGGCCCTACGAGCAGTACTTC. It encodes CASSLAQQGPYEQYF.